The rows below give T cell receptor beta chains drawn from one sample of a study of vaccination effects on CD4 cells after COVID-19. TCRdb keeps only in-frame clones here, not all; method: immunoSEQ multiplex PCR. Of 70,000 or so clones in the sample, roughly 80% are singletons; the top ten hold under 2.5%. Which antigens these TCRs recognize remains unknown. Source: CD4+ T cells from PBMCs cultured without peptide, taken before COVID-19 vaccination. The origin of the receptors is a human donor who received a COVID-19 vaccine. The CDR3 runs from the conserved cysteine through the conserved F or W. A D gene is named only where the DNA matches it firmly. A clone size is listed for some rows: how often the clone was seen (once, few, many), or a class if it is expanded.

CDR3 DNA: TGTGCCAGCAGTTATGGGGGTTCCAAAAACATTCAGTACTTC; CDR3 protein: CASSYGGSKNIQYF; J gene: TRBJ2-4; V gene: TRBV6-2/TRBV6-3; clone size: .; D gene: .
CDR3 DNA: TGTGCCAGCAGCGTGGGACACCCCCCCGAGACCCAGTACTTC; CDR3 protein: CASSVGHPPETQYF; J gene: TRBJ2-5; V gene: TRBV5-8; clone size: .; D gene: .
CDR3 DNA: TGTGCCAGCAGCGAGACCCTTACAGGGGGGGGCACAGATACGCAGTATTTT; CDR3 protein: CASSETLTGGGTDTQYF; J gene: TRBJ2-3; V gene: TRBV9; clone size: .; D gene: .
CDR3 DNA: TGTGCCAGCAGGGGACTAGCTACCAAAAACATTCAGTACTTC; CDR3 protein: CASRGLATKNIQYF; J gene: TRBJ2-4; V gene: TRBV2; clone size: .; D gene: TRBD2
CDR3 DNA: TGTGCCAGCAGCCCATCGACAGTCCTCTCTGGAAACACCATATATTTT; CDR3 protein: CASSPSTVLSGNTIYF; J gene: TRBJ1-3; V gene: TRBV3-1/TRBV3-2; clone size: .; D gene: .
CDR3 DNA: TGTGCCAGCAGTGAAAACATAAATTCACCCCTCCACTTT; CDR3 protein: CASSENINSPLHF; J gene: TRBJ1-6; V gene: TRBV6-4; clone size: .; D gene: .
CDR3 DNA: TGTGCCAGCAGCCCTCTGGGGGTCTCCGCCCAGAATGGCTACACCTTC; CDR3 protein: CASSPLGVSAQNGYTF; J gene: TRBJ1-2; V gene: TRBV7-3; clone size: .; D gene: .
CDR3 DNA: TGTGCCAGCAGCCAGGACAGGTTTCAGCCCCAGCATTTT; CDR3 protein: CASSQDRFQPQHF; J gene: TRBJ1-5; V gene: TRBV3-1/TRBV3-2; clone size: .; D gene: TRBD1
CDR3 DNA: TGCGGGTCCCGACAGGGTTATGGCTACACCTTC; CDR3 protein: CGSRQGYGYTF; J gene: TRBJ1-2; V gene: TRBV20-1; clone size: few; D gene: TRBD1
CDR3 DNA: TGTGCCAGCAGTGAAAAAACAGGGTATGGCTACACCTTC; CDR3 protein: CASSEKTGYGYTF; J gene: TRBJ1-2; V gene: TRBV2; clone size: .; D gene: .
CDR3 DNA: TGCGCCAGCAGCCCAGGGGGTCTCGCGAACACCGGGGAGCTGTTTTTT; CDR3 protein: CASSPGGLANTGELFF; J gene: TRBJ2-2; V gene: TRBV5-1; clone size: few; D gene: TRBD1
CDR3 DNA: TGCGCCAGCAGCTTCGGGACAGAGAACACTGAAGCTTTCTTT; CDR3 protein: CASSFGTENTEAFF; J gene: TRBJ1-1; V gene: TRBV5-1; clone size: .; D gene: TRBD1
CDR3 DNA: TGTGCCAGCACCTCTCGTCAGGTACTGAATTCACCCCTCCACTTT; CDR3 protein: CASTSRQVLNSPLHF; J gene: TRBJ1-6; V gene: TRBV28; clone size: .; D gene: .
CDR3 DNA: TGTGCCAGCAGTGGAATCGCGGGTAACACTGAAGCTTTCTTT; CDR3 protein: CASSGIAGNTEAFF; J gene: TRBJ1-1; V gene: TRBV7-9; clone size: .; D gene: .
CDR3 DNA: TGCGCCAGCAGCCAAGATGCGGGCCACTACAATGAGCAGTTCTTC; CDR3 protein: CASSQDAGHYNEQFF; J gene: TRBJ2-1; V gene: TRBV4-1; clone size: .; D gene: .
CDR3 DNA: TGTGCCAGCAGCCTTTTGAGGGCTCGAGCTTTCTTT; CDR3 protein: CASSLLRARAFF; J gene: TRBJ1-1; V gene: TRBV28; clone size: .; D gene: .
CDR3 DNA: TGTGCCAGCAGTTTATCGATGACTTGGGGGCCCCAGCATTTT; CDR3 protein: CASSLSMTWGPQHF; J gene: TRBJ1-5; V gene: TRBV27; clone size: .; D gene: .
CDR3 DNA: TGTGCCAGCAGCCGGGACAGGCACGACTCACCCCTCCACTTT; CDR3 protein: CASSRDRHDSPLHF; J gene: TRBJ1-6; V gene: TRBV27; clone size: .; D gene: TRBD1
CDR3 DNA: TGTGCCAGCAGCTTAGAAGAGAACACTGAAGCTTTCTTT; CDR3 protein: CASSLEENTEAFF; J gene: TRBJ1-1; V gene: TRBV11-3; clone size: .; D gene: .
CDR3 DNA: TGTGCCAGCTCACGGGAGTACGGCGGGGAGCTGTTTTTT; CDR3 protein: CASSREYGGELFF; J gene: TRBJ2-2; V gene: TRBV18; clone size: .; D gene: .
CDR3 DNA: TGTGCCAGCAGTCCACAGGGATCCAATCAGCCCCAGCATTTT; CDR3 protein: CASSPQGSNQPQHF; J gene: TRBJ1-5; V gene: TRBV6-5; clone size: .; D gene: .
CDR3 DNA: TGCGCCAGCAGGGGATTTTCACCCCTCCACTTT; CDR3 protein: CASRGFSPLHF; J gene: TRBJ1-6; V gene: TRBV23-1; clone size: .; D gene: .
CDR3 DNA: TGCGCCAGCAGCTGGGCTGGGAGCACAGATACGCAGTATTTT; CDR3 protein: CASSWAGSTDTQYF; J gene: TRBJ2-3; V gene: TRBV5-1; clone size: .; D gene: .
CDR3 DNA: TGTGCCAGCTCACGGGACCGTGAGACCCAGTACTTC; CDR3 protein: CASSRDRETQYF; J gene: TRBJ2-5; V gene: TRBV18; clone size: .; D gene: .
CDR3 DNA: TGCGCCAGCAGCCCGGTCGGTGGGGGGACTAATGAAAAACTGTTTTTT; CDR3 protein: CASSPVGGGTNEKLFF; J gene: TRBJ1-4; V gene: TRBV5-1; clone size: .; D gene: .
CDR3 DNA: TGCGCCAGCAGCCAAGATGATCACTATGGCTACACCTTC; CDR3 protein: CASSQDDHYGYTF; J gene: TRBJ1-2; V gene: TRBV4-3; clone size: once; D gene: .
CDR3 DNA: TGTGCCAGCAGCTTACGAAGGTCTGGAAACACCATATATTTT; CDR3 protein: CASSLRRSGNTIYF; J gene: TRBJ1-3; V gene: TRBV7-3; clone size: .; D gene: .
CDR3 DNA: TGTGCCATCCGTCCGGCAGGGTCGAACTATGGCTACACCTTC; CDR3 protein: CAIRPAGSNYGYTF; J gene: TRBJ1-2; V gene: TRBV24-1; clone size: few; D gene: .
CDR3 DNA: TGTGCCAGCAGCTTCCAGGTCACAGATACGCAGTATTTT; CDR3 protein: CASSFQVTDTQYF; J gene: TRBJ2-3; V gene: TRBV5-5; clone size: few; D gene: .
CDR3 DNA: TGCGCCAGCAGCTTGGCCGTAGGCTCTGGAAACACCATATATTTT; CDR3 protein: CASSLAVGSGNTIYF; J gene: TRBJ1-3; V gene: TRBV5-1; clone size: .; D gene: .
CDR3 DNA: TGTGCCAGCAGTTACTCAACTGGTGGGGGAAGATCCCTCCACTTT; CDR3 protein: CASSYSTGGGRSLHF; J gene: TRBJ1-6; V gene: TRBV6-5; clone size: .; D gene: .
CDR3 DNA: TGTGCCAGCAGTAGGTCCGGGACGCCCATAGACACGAATTTT; CDR3 protein: CASSRSGTPIDTNF; J gene: TRBJ2-3; V gene: TRBV2; clone size: .; D gene: .
CDR3 DNA: TGTGCCAGCAGCTTTTTAGCGGATTACGAAGAGACCCAGTACTTC; CDR3 protein: CASSFLADYEETQYF; J gene: TRBJ2-5; V gene: TRBV5-6; clone size: .; D gene: .
CDR3 DNA: TGTGCCACACGGACTGCGGGGCTAGGCACTGAAGCTTTCTTT; CDR3 protein: CATRTAGLGTEAFF; J gene: TRBJ1-1; V gene: TRBV27; clone size: once; D gene: .
CDR3 DNA: TGTGCCAGCAGTTACTCGAGGGTGATCCCCAATCAGCCCCAGCATTTT; CDR3 protein: CASSYSRVIPNQPQHF; J gene: TRBJ1-5; V gene: TRBV6-5; clone size: once; D gene: .
CDR3 DNA: TGTGCCAGCAAGGACAGTTCCTTGAACACTGAAGCTTTCTTT; CDR3 protein: CASKDSSLNTEAFF; J gene: TRBJ1-1; V gene: TRBV6-4; clone size: .; D gene: .
CDR3 DNA: TGTGCCAGCTCGGAAAACAGGGCCTCCTACAATGAGCAGTTCTTC; CDR3 protein: CASSENRASYNEQFF; J gene: TRBJ2-1; V gene: TRBV18; clone size: .; D gene: .
CDR3 DNA: TGTGCCAGCAGCTTACGGTCTCTTAGCGAGACCCAGTACTTC; CDR3 protein: CASSLRSLSETQYF; J gene: TRBJ2-5; V gene: TRBV7-8; clone size: .; D gene: .
CDR3 DNA: TGTGCCAGCAGCTTGACGGGGGTTGGGAAGAAGGAGACCCAGTACTTC; CDR3 protein: CASSLTGVGKKETQYF; J gene: TRBJ2-5; V gene: TRBV7-3; clone size: .; D gene: .
CDR3 DNA: TGTGCCAGCAGCCGCACGAAAGGGCCAGTTCTGAACACCGGGGAGCTGTTTTTT; CDR3 protein: CASSRTKGPVLNTGELFF; J gene: TRBJ2-2; V gene: TRBV3-1/TRBV3-2; clone size: .; D gene: .
CDR3 DNA: TGTGCCAGTAGTACGGGACAGGGACACACTGAAGCTTTCTTT; CDR3 protein: CASSTGQGHTEAFF; J gene: TRBJ1-1; V gene: TRBV19; clone size: .; D gene: TRBD1
CDR3 DNA: TGTGCCAGCAGCCTAAGAGGGGACTTGCAGGAGACCCAGTACTTC; CDR3 protein: CASSLRGDLQETQYF; J gene: TRBJ2-5; V gene: TRBV7-2; clone size: .; D gene: .
CDR3 DNA: TGTGCCAGCAGTTACTCTCTAGCGGGATCTTACAATGAGCAGTTCTTC; CDR3 protein: CASSYSLAGSYNEQFF; J gene: TRBJ2-1; V gene: TRBV6-5; clone size: .; D gene: TRBD2
CDR3 DNA: TGTGCCAGCAGTTTACCCACGGGAAACACCTATGGCTACACCTTC; CDR3 protein: CASSLPTGNTYGYTF; J gene: TRBJ1-2; V gene: TRBV28; clone size: .; D gene: .
CDR3 DNA: TGTGCCAGCAGCCCCCTAGAGACCCAGTACTTC; CDR3 protein: CASSPLETQYF; J gene: TRBJ2-5; V gene: TRBV7-9; clone size: .; D gene: .
CDR3 DNA: TGTGCCAGCAACCAGGCAGGGGGCTTCACTGAAGCTTTCTTT; CDR3 protein: CASNQAGGFTEAFF; J gene: TRBJ1-1; V gene: TRBV3-1/TRBV3-2; clone size: .; D gene: TRBD1
CDR3 DNA: TGCGCCAGCAGATTACAGGGGGTAACTAATGAAAAACTGTTTTTT; CDR3 protein: CASRLQGVTNEKLFF; J gene: TRBJ1-4; V gene: TRBV4-1; clone size: .; D gene: TRBD1
CDR3 DNA: TGCGCCAGCAGCCGCGGTCCCTCGATAGATACGCAGTATTTT; CDR3 protein: CASSRGPSIDTQYF; J gene: TRBJ2-3; V gene: TRBV5-1; clone size: .; D gene: .
CDR3 DNA: TGTGCCAGCAGCGCGACAGGGAGCTCCTACAATGAGCAGTTCTTC; CDR3 protein: CASSATGSSYNEQFF; J gene: TRBJ2-1; V gene: TRBV5-5; clone size: few; D gene: TRBD1
CDR3 DNA: TGTGCCAGCGGTTTGGGGCCCGACAATGAGCAGTTCTTC; CDR3 protein: CASGLGPDNEQFF; J gene: TRBJ2-1; V gene: TRBV5-4; clone size: .; D gene: .